The present T cell receptor (beta chain) was sequenced within a study of blood T cell repertoires in COVID-19. As for the study in general: Sample material is recorded as cDNA or gDNA derived from T cells, B-cell-depleted T cells, or PBMCs.

Losses at the gene ends were 9 bases for V and 3 bases for J; bases not matched to a gene: 10. The CDR3 is 15 residues long. Germline V gives CDR1 LGHNA, CDR2 YNFKEQ. Libraries were prepared by immunoSEQ multiplex PCR; TCRdb keeps only in-frame clonotypes and omits some of them. The sample lists about 76,000 clones; roughly 85% were seen once. The sample taken for sequencing was peripheral blood. The chain employs TRBV4-2 and TRBJ1-1; TRBD1 matches 10 bases. The clonotype was recovered from a young man with acute or convalescent COVID-19. The DNA of the CDR3 is TGTGCCAGTCAGACCGGGACAGGGGATCACACTGAAGCTTTCTTT. Translating it yields CASQTGTGDHTEAFF.